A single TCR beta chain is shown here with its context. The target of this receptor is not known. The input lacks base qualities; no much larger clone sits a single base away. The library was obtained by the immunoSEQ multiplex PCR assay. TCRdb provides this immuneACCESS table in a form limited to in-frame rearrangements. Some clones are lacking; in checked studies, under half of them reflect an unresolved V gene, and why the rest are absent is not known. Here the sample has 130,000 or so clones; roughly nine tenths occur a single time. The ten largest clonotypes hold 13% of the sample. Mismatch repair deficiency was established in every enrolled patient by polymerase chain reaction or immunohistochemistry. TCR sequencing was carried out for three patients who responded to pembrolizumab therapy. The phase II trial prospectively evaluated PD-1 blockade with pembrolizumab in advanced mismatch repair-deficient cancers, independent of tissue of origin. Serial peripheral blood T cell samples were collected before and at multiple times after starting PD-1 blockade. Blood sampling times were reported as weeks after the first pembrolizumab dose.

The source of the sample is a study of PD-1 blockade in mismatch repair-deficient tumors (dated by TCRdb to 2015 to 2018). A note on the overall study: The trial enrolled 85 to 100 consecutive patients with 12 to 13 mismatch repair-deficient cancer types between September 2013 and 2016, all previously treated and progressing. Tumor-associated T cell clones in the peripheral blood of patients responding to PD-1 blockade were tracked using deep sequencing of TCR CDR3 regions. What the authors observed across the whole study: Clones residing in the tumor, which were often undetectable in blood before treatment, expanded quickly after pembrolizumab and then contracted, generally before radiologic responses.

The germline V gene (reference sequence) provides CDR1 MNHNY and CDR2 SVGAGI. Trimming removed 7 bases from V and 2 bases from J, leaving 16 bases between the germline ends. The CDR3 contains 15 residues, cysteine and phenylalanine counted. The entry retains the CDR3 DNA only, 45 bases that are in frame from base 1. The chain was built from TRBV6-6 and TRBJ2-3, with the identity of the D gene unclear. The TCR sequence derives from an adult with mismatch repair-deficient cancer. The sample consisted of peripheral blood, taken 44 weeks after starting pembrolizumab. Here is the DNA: TGTGCCAGCACCTACTACGGAACTGTCACAGATACGCAGTATTTT. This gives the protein CASTYYGTVTDTQYF.